A single sample gave rise to the 17 T cell receptor beta chains below, sequenced in a study of PD-L1 blockade in urothelial cancer. Here immunoSEQ multiplex PCR was the method, and the copy in TCRdb shows in-frame clones only, minus some. The sample records more than 45,000 clones, about 87% being singletons. The sample in question was PBMCs, obtained around atezolizumab (anti-PD-L1) treatment. The receptors shown here come from a man of 80 years or more with urothelial cancer.

The V call is TRBV6-5, the J call TRBJ1-1; a possible D gene is TRBD1 (5 bases). The germline CDR1 and CDR2 sequences are MNHEY and SVGAGI. The CDR3 is 13 amino acids. Trimming left V 4 bases short and J 1 base short, with 7 bases between. CDR3 loop: CASSFQGNTEAFF. DNA of the CDR3: TGTGCCAGCAGTTTCCAGGGGAACACTGAAGCTTTCTTT.

The V and J genes are TRBV11-2 and TRBJ2-5; 10 bases fit TRBD1. Germline CDR1 is SGHAT and CDR2 is FQNNGV. The CDR3 covers 17 residues. The junction had 12 bases not matched to a gene; V was cut back by 4 bases and J by 4 bases. DNA for the CDR3: TGTGCCAGCAGCTACCGGGGACAGGGGATCGCATCAGAGACCCAGTACTTC. Its protein is CASSYRGQGIASETQYF.

The chain recombines TRBV19 with TRBJ1-5, with 8 bases matching TRBD1. In germline, CDR1 is LNHDA, CDR2 SQIVND (reference sequence). Trimming took 3 bases from V and 5 from J; bases not matched to a gene: 6. CDR3 length: 15 residues. CDR3 region: CASSIGDRRDQPQHF. The CDR3 region has the DNA TGTGCCAGTAGTATCGGGGACAGGCGGGATCAGCCCCAGCATTTT.

The chain couples TRBV6-1 to TRBJ1-2, with 7 bases that match TRBD1. Germline V CDR1 and CDR2: MNHNS, SASEGT. This CDR3 has 11 amino acids. J lost 8 bases, V lost 3 bases, and 0 bases had no gene match. The CDR3 loop reads CASSETGGYTF. CDR3 nucleotide sequence: TGTGCCAGCAGTGAGACAGGGGGCTACACCTTC.

The genes are TRBV6-4 and TRBJ1-5, with D perhaps TRBD1 (5 bases). CDR3 length equals 11 residues. Germline V CDR1 and CDR2: MRHNA, SNTAGT. Trimming left V 5 bases short and J 15 bases short, with 14 bases between. The CDR3: CASSTRAPRHF. CDR3 DNA sequence: TGTGCCAGCAGTACCAGGGCGCCTCGGCATTTT.

This chain uses TRBV30 with TRBJ1-3; D unresolved. Trimming removed 7 bases at V and 0 bases at J, with 10 bases between. The CDR3 runs to 13 residues. Looked up from germline, CDR1 is GTSNPN and CDR2 is SVGIG (reference sequence). The CDR3, as DNA: TGTGCCTCTAAACTCGGCTCTGGAAACACCATATATTTT. The encoded protein is CASKLGSGNTIYF. The full variable domain, in which reference TRBV30 and TRBJ1-3 provide the parts outside the CDR3, is SQTIHQWPATLVQPVGSPLSLECTVEGTSNPNLYWYRQAAGRGLQLLFYSVGIGQISSEVPQNLSASRPQDRQFILSSKKLLLSDSGFYLCASKLGSGNTIYFGEGSWLTVV.

This chain uses TRBV5-1 with TRBJ2-3; the D is unclear. The V end was cut by 5 bases, the J end by 3 bases, with 13 bases between. Per the germline V gene, CDR1 is SGHRS and CDR2 is YFSETQ. The CDR3 is 14 residues long. CDR3 coding DNA: TGCGCCAGCAGTACTGGTAGTGATACAGATACGCAGTATTTT. The encoded protein is CASSTGSDTDTQYF.

The genes are TRBV2 and TRBJ2-5; 15 bases are a match to TRBD2. CDR3 length: 16 amino acids. Trimming cost V 6 bases and J 7 bases; bases outside gene matches: 9. The germline V gene encodes CDR1 SNHLY and CDR2 FYNNEI. Written as DNA, the CDR3 is TGTGCCAGCAGCCGGGGACTAGCGGGAGGCCTCGGGACCCAGTACTTC. Residues: CASSRGLAGGLGTQYF.

In DNA form, the CDR3 reads TGCGCCAGCAGTTTGCGGACCGCGGCGAGATCCTTGGGAGGCACCTTC. It is translated as CASSLRTAARSLGGTF. This chain joins TRBV5-1 and TRBJ1-2, with D unclear. V lost 5 bases to trimming and J lost 13 bases, with 30 bases between them. Germline V gene data show CDR1 as SGHRS and CDR2 as YFSETQ. The CDR3 runs to 16 residues.

The genes are TRBV28 and TRBJ2-1; perhaps TRBD2 as D (6 bases). V lost 8 bases to trimming and J lost 3 bases, with 20 bases between them. Germline assignment: CDR1 MDHEN and CDR2 SYDVKM. CDR3 length: 16 residues. CDR3 protein: CASQGSGVAHYNEQFF. Written as DNA, the CDR3 is TGTGCCAGCCAAGGTTCGGGAGTAGCACACTACAATGAGCAGTTCTTC.

The chain combines TRBV4-3 with TRBJ2-1, with TRBD1 as a possible D gene (5 bases). The V end lost 0 bases, the J end lost 6 bases, and 9 bases lay between the germline ends. The length of the CDR3 is 14 residues. The V gene's germline CDR1 is LGHNA and CDR2 YSLEER. CDR3 DNA: TGCGCCAGCAGCCAAGAGTCAGGGTTCAATGAGCAGTTCTTC. As protein: CASSQESGFNEQFF.

The V and J genes are TRBV28 and TRBJ2-1; TRBD2 matches 14 bases. The germline gives CDR1 MDHEN, CDR2 SYDVKM. V was pared by 3 bases and J by 8 bases, with 9 bases of the junction left unmatched. The CDR3 consists of 17 residues. The CDR3 bases are TGTGCCAGCAGTTTCGTGGGACTAGCGGGAGCCTCACATGAGCAGTTCTTC. It encodes CASSFVGLAGASHEQFF.

For the CDR3, the DNA is TGTGCCATCAGTGAGTCCGGAGGGCTGAACACTGAAGCTTTCTTT. Translation: CAISESGGLNTEAFF. The chain combines TRBV10-3 with TRBJ1-1; D gene unclear. This CDR3 spans 15 amino acids. Trimming left V 0 bases short and J 0 bases short, with 8 bases between. Germline CDR1 ENHRY, CDR2 SYGVKD.

The chain has TRBV19 and TRBJ1-2; 11 bases map to TRBD1. The length of the CDR3 is 15 residues. Germline V CDR1 and CDR2: LNHDA, SQIVND (reference sequence). Trimming removed 3 bases from V and 2 bases from J; junction bases left unmatched: 2. The CDR3 loop reads CASSMGQGVNYGYTF. CDR3 in DNA: TGTGCCAGTAGTATGGGACAGGGGGTGAACTATGGCTACACCTTC.

V usage is TRBV30 and J usage is TRBJ1-3, with 10 nucleotides matching TRBD1. This CDR3 region has 16 residues. Germline V gene lookup returns CDR1 GTSNPN and CDR2 SVGIG (reference sequence). V trimming: 2 bases; J trimming: 2 bases; junction bases outside the gene matches: 6. In nucleotides, the CDR3 is TGTGCCTGGAGTTCCGGGACAGGGGTCACTGGAAACACCATATATTTT. Its translation is CAWSSGTGVTGNTIYF.

The chain recombines TRBV7-9 with TRBJ1-1; the D gene is possibly TRBD1 (6 bases). Trimming cost V 4 bases and J 3 bases, with 12 bases left between them. Germline CDR1 SEHNR, CDR2 FQNEAQ (reference sequence). The CDR3 extends over 14 amino acids. The CDR3 loop reads CASSSRGGHTEAFF. As DNA, the CDR3 is TGTGCCAGCAGCTCAAGGGGGGGACACACTGAAGCTTTCTTT.

This rearrangement joins TRBV18 to TRBJ1-1; D is perhaps TRBD1 (5 bases). Germline V CDR1 and CDR2: KGHSH, LQKENI. V lost 4 bases to trimming and J lost 0 bases, with 15 bases between them. This CDR3 comprises 16 residues. The chain's CDR3 is CASSRGGSLMNTEAFF. Here the CDR3 DNA reads TGTGCCAGCTCACGGGGCGGGAGTCTTATGAACACTGAAGCTTTCTTT.